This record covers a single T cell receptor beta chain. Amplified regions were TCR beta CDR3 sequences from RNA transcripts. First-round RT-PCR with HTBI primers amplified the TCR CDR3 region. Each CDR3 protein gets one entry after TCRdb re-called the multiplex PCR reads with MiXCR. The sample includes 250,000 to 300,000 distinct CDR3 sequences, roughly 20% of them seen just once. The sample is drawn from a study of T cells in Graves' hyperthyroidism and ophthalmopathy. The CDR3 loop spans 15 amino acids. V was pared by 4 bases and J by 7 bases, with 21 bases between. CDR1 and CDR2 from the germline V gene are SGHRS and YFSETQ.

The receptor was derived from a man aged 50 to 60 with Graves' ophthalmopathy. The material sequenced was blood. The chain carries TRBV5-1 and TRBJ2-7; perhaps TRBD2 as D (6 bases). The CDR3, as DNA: TGCGCCAGCAGCCCCATGGAGGGACGAAGTGGGGAGCAGTACTTC. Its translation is CASSPMEGRSGEQYF.